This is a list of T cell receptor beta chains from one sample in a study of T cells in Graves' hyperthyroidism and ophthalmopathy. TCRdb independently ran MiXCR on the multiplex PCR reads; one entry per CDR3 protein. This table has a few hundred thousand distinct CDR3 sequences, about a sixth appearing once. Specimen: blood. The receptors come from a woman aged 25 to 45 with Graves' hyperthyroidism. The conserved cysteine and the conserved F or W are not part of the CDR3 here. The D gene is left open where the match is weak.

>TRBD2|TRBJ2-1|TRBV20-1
SARVPGGAANEQF
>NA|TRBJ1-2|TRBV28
ASSVTGFYGYT
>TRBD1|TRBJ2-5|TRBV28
ASNIRGSYETQY
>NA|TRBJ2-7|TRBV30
AWSPDSYEQY
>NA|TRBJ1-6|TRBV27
ASSRTDRGSPLH
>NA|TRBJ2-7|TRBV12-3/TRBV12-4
ASSLHQSSYEQY
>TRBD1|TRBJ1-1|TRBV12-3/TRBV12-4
ASNGQEGPNTEAF
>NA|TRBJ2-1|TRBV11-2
ASTSRGGPYNEQF
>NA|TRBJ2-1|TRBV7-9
ATSYNEQF
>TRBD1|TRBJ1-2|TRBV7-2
ASSSGGLFYGYT
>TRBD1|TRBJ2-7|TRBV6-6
ASSYPGGISYEQY
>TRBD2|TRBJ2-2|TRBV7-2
ASSRFLRETTGELF
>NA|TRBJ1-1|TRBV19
ASSIDRPTDTEAF
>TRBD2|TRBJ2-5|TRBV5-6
ASGLAGGPGETQY
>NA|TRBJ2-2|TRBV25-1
ASSETGIGEAGELF
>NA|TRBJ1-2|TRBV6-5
ASSYLAGGLNYGYT
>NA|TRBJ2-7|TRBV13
ASTLATGSSYEQY
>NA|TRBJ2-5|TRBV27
ASSTLLDQETQY
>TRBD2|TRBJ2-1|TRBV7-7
ASSYQLAARANEQF
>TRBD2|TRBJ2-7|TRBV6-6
ASSYGGGSVDEQY
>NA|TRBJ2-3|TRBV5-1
ASSHGEDTQY
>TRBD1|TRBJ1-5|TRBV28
ASTGGYQPQH
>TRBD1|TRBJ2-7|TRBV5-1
ASSLVPGQSDEQY
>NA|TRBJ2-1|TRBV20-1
SARRSSYNEQF
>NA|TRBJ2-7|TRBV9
ASSASGLHSYEQY
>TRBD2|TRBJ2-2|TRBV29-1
SARLAGGGDTGELF
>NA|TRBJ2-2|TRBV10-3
AIRKSGSNTGELF
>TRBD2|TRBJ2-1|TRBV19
ASSSYLAGGTSYNEQF
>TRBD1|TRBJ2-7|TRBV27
ASSRQGDGYEQY
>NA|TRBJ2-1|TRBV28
ASSFGWNNYNEQF
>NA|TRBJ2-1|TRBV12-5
ASGVYAF
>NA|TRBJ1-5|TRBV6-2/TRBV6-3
ASSPDLQPQH
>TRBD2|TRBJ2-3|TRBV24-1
ATSGQLAGESHTQY
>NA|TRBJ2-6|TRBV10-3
AIAPGRQVGANVLT
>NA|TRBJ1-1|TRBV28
ASSLGDTRAF
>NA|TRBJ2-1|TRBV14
ASSHGTLRYNEQF
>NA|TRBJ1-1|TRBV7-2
ASNKGTVNTEAF
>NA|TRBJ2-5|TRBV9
ASSVGPVGETQY
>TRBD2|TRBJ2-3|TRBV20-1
SARRASGSEDTQY
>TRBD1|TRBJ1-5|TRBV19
ASSGTVGNQPQH
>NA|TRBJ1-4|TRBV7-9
ASSQPTDFNEKLF
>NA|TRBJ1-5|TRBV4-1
ASSQFFVQAPQPQH
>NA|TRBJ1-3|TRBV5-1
ASSWGDEIPGNTIY
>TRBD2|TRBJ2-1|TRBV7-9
ASSLGIAGGANEQF
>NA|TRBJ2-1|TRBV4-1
ASRPSDYNEQF
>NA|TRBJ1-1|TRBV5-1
ASTGQNTEAF
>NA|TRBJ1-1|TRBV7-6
ASSLIRGDEAF
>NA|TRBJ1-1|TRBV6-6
ASSYVFGHQVNTEAF
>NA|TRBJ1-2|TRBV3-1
ASSQADRSGYT